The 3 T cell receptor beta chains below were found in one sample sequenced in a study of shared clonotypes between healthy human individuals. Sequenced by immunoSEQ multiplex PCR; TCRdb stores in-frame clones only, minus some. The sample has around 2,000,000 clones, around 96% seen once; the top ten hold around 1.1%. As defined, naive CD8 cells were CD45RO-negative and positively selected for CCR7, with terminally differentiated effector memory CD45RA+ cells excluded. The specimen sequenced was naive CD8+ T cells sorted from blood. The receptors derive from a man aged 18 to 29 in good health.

CDR3 sequence (DNA): TGTGCCAGCAGTTCTGACAGGGCTGCTCTCTCTGGGGCCAACGTCCTGACTTTC. It yields the protein CASSSDRAALSGANVLTF. V and J are TRBV27 and TRBJ2-6; 7 bases agree with TRBD1. J gave up 0 bases and V 4 bases, and 9 bases lay outside the gene matches. Germline V lookup: CDR1 MNHEY, CDR2 SMNVEV (reference sequence). The CDR3 is 18 amino acids. The full variable domain, with the rest looked up from reference TRBV27 and TRBJ2-6, is EAQVTQNPRYLITVTGKKLTVTCSQNMNHEYMSWYRQDPGLGLRQIYYSMNVEVTDKGDVPEGYKVSRKEKRNFPLILESPSPNQTSLYFCASSSDRAALSGANVLTFGAGSRLTVL.

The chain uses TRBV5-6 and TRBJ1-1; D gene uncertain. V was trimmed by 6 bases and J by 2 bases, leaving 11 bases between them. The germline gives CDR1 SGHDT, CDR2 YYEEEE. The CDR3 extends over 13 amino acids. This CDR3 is CASTHTPNTEAFF. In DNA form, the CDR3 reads TGTGCCAGCACCCATACACCTAACACTGAAGCTTTCTTT.

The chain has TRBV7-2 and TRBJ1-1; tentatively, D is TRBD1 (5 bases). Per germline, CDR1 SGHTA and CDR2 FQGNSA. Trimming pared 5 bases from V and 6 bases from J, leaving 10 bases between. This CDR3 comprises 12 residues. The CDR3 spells CASSPGDPEAFF. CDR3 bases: TGTGCCAGCAGCCCTGGGGACCCTGAAGCTTTCTTT.